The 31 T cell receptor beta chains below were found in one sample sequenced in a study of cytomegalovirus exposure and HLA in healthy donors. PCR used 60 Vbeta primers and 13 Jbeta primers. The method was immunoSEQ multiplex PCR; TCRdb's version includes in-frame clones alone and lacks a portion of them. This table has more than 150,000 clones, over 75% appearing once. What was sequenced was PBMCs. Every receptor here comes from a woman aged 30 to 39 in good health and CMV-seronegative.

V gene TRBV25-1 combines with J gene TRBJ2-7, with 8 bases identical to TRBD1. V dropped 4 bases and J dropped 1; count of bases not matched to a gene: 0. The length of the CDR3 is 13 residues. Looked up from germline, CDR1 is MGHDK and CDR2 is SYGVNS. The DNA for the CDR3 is TGTGCCAGCAGTGGGACAGGGTCCTACGAGCAGTACTTC. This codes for CASSGTGSYEQYF.

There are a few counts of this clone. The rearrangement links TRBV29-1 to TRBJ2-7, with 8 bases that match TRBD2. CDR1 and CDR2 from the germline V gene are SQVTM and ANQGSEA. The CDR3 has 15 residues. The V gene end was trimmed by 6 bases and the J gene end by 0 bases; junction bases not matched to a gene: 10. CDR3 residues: CSVNGLAESSYEQYF. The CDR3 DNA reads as TGCAGCGTAAACGGACTAGCCGAGAGCTCCTACGAGCAGTACTTC.

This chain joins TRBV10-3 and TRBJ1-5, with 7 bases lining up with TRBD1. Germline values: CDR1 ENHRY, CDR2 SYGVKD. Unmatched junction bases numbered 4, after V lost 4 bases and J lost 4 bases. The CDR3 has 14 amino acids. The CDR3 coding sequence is TGTGCCATCAGTGGACGGGACAGAAATCAGCCCCAGCATTTT. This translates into CAISGRDRNQPQHF.

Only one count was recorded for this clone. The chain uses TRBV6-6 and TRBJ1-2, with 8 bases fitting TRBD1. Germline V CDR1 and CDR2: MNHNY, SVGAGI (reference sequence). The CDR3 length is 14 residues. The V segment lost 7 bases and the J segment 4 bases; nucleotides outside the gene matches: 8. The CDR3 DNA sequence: TGTGCCAGCACTACTATGGACAGGGCCTATGGCTACACCTTC. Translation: CASTTMDRAYGYTF.

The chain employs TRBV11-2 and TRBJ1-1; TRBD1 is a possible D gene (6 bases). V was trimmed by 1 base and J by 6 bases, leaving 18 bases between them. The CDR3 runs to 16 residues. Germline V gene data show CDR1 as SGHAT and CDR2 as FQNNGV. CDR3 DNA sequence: TGTGCCAGCAGCTTAGCCACAGGGTCGGGCGCCCCTGAAGCTTTCTTT. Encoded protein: CASSLATGSGAPEAFF.

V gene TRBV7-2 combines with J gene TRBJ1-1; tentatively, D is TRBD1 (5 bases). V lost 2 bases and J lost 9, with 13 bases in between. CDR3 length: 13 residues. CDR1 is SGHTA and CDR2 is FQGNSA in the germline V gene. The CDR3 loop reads CASSLRQGSQAFF. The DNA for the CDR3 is TGTGCCAGCAGCTTAAGGCAGGGCTCCCAAGCTTTCTTT.

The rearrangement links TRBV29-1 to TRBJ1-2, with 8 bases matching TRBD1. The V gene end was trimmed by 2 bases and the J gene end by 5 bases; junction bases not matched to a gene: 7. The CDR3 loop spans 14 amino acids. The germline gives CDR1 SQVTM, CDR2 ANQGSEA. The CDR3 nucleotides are TGCAGCGTTGAAAGTCAGGGGGCTCAGTATGGCTACACCTTC. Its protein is CSVESQGAQYGYTF.

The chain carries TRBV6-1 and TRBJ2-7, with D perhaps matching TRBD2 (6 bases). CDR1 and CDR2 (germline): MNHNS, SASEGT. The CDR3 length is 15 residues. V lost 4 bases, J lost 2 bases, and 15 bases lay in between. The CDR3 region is CASSVSLRGTYEQYF. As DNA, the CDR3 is TGTGCCAGCAGTGTATCCCTACGGGGGACCTACGAGCAGTACTTC.

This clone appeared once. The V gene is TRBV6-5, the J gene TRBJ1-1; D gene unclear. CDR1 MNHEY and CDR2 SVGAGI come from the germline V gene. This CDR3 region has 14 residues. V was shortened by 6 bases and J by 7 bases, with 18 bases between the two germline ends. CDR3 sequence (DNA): TGTGCCAGCAGCCAAGACACAGAGGGCCTTGAAGCTTTCTTT. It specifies CASSQDTEGLEAFF.

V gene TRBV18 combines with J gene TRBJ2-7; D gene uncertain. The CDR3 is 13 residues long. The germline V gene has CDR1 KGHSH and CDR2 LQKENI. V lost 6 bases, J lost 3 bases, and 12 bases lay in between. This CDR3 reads CASSQLPNYEQYF. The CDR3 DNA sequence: TGTGCCAGCTCTCAACTCCCTAACTACGAGCAGTACTTC.

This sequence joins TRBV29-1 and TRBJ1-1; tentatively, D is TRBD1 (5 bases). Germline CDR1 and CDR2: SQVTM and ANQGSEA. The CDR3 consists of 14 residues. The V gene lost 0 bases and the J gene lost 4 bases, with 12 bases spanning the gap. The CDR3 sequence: CSVEEGGEGTEAFF. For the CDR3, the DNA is TGCAGCGTTGAAGAGGGGGGGGAGGGCACTGAAGCTTTCTTT.

As DNA, the CDR3 is TGTGCCAGCAGTACAGACAACACTGAAGCTTTCTTT. Translated: CASSTDNTEAFF. The J gene is TRBJ1-1, the V gene TRBV2, with D unresolved. The CDR3 spans 12 residues. V gave up 5 bases and J gave up 2 bases, with 6 bases separating them. Per the germline V gene, CDR1 is SNHLY and CDR2 is FYNNEI.

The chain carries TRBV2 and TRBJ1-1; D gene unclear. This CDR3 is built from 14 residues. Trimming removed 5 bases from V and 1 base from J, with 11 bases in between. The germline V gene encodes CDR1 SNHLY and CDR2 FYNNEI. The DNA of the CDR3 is TGTGCCAGCAGTCTCTTGTCAGAGAACACTGAAGCTTTCTTT. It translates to CASSLLSENTEAFF. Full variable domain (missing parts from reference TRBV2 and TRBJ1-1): EPEVTQTPSHQVTQMGQEVILRCVPISNHLYFYWYRQILGQKVEFLVSFYNNEISEKSEIFDDQFSVERPDGSNFTLKIRSTKLEDSAMYFCASSLLSENTEAFFGQGTRLTVV.

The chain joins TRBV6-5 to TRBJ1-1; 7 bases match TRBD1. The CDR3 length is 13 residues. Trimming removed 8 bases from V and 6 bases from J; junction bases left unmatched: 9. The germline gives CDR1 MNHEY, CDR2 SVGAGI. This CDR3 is CASYQAQGAEAFF. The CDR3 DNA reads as TGTGCCAGCTACCAGGCCCAGGGGGCTGAAGCTTTCTTT.

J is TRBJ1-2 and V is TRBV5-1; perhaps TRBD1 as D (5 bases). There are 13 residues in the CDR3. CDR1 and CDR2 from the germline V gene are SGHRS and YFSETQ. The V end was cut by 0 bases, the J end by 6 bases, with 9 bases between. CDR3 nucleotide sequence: TGCGCCAGCAGCTTGGCAGGGCTTAATGGCTACACCTTC. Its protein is CASSLAGLNGYTF.

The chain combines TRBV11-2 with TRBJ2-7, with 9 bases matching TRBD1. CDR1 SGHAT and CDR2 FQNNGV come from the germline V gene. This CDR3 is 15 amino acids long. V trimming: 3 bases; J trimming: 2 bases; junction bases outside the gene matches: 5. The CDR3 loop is CASSFSDRGAYEQYF. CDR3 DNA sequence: TGTGCCAGCAGCTTTTCGGACAGGGGCGCCTACGAGCAGTACTTC.

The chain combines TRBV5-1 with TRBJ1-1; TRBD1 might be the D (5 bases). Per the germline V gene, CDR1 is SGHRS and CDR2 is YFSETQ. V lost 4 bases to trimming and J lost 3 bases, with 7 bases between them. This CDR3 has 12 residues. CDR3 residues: CASSPGYTEAFF. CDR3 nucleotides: TGCGCCAGCAGCCCAGGGTACACTGAAGCTTTCTTT.

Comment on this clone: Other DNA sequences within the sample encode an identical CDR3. CDR3 loop: CAWSVLAYGYTF. The CDR3 region has the DNA TGTGCCTGGAGTGTACTAGCCTATGGCTACACCTTC. The chain has TRBV30 and TRBJ1-2; D is uncertain. CDR3 length: 12 amino acids. Trimming shortened V by 0 bases and J by 4 bases, and 6 bases separated the two germline ends. Germline-derived CDR1 and CDR2 are GTSNPN and SVGIG (reference sequence).

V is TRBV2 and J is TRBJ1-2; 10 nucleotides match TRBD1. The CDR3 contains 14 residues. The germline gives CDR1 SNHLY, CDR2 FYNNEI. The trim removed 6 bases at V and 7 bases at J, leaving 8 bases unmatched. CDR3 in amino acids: CASRSTGGGGGYTF. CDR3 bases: TGTGCCAGCAGATCGACAGGGGGCGGGGGTGGCTACACCTTC.

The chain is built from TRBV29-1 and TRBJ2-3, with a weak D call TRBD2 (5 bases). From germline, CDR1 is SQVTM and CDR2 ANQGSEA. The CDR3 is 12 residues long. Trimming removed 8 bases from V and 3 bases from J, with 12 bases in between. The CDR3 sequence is CSQTAGTDTQYF. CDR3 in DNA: TGCAGCCAAACGGCGGGTACAGATACGCAGTATTTT.

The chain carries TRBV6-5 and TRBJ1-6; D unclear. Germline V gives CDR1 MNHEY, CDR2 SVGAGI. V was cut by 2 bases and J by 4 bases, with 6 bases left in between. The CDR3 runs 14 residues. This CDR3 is CASSYTPYNSPLHF. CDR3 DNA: TGTGCCAGCAGTTACACACCGTATAATTCACCCCTCCACTTT.

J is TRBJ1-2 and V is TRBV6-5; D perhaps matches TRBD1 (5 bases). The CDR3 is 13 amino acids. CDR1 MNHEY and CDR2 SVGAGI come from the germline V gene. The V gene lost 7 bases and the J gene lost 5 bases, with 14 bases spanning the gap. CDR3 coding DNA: TGTGCCAGCATTCCGGGGGTAGGGTATGGCTACACCTTC. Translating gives CASIPGVGYGYTF.

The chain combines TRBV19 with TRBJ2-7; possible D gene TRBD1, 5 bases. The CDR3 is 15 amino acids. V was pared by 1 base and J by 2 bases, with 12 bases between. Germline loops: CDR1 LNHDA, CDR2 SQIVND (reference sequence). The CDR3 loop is CASSIAVPGPYEQYF. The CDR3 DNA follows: TGTGCCAGTAGTATAGCTGTCCCAGGGCCCTACGAGCAGTACTTC. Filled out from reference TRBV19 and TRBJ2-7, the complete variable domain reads DGGITQSPKYLFRKEGQNVTLSCEQNLNHDAMYWYRQDPGQGLRLIYYSQIVNDFQKGDIAEGYSVSREKKESFPLTVTSAQKNPTAFYLCASSIAVPGPYEQYFGPGTRLTVT.

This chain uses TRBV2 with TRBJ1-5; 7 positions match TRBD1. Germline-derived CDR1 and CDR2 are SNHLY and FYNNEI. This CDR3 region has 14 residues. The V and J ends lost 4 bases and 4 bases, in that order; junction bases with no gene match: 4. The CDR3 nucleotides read TGTGCCAGCAGTGGGACAGGACTAAATCAGCCCCAGCATTTT. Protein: CASSGTGLNQPQHF.

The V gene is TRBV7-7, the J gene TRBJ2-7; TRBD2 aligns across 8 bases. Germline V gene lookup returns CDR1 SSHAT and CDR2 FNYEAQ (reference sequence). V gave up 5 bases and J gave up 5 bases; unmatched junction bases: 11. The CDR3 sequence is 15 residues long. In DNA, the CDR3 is TGTGCCAGCAGCCGGGGGACTAGGAGCGGAGACGAGCAGTACTTC. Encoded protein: CASSRGTRSGDEQYF.

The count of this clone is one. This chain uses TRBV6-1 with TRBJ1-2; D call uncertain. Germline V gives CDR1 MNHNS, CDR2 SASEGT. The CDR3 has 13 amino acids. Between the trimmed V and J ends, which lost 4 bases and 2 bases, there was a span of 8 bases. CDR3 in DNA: TGTGCCAGCAGTGGACTGCTGAACTATGGCTACACCTTC. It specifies CASSGLLNYGYTF.

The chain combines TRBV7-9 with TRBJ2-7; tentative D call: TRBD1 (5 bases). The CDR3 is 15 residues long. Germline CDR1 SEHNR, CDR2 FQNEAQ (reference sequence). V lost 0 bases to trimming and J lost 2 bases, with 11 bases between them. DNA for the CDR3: TGTGCCAGCAGCTTAGCGGATCAGGGCCCCTACGAGCAGTACTTC. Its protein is CASSLADQGPYEQYF.

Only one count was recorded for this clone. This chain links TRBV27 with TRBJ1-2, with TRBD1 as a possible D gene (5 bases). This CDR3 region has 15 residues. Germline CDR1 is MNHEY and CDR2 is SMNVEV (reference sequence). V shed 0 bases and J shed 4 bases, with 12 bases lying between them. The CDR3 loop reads CASSLSGRASYGYTF. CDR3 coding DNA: TGTGCCAGCAGTTTATCGGGCAGGGCCTCCTATGGCTACACCTTC.

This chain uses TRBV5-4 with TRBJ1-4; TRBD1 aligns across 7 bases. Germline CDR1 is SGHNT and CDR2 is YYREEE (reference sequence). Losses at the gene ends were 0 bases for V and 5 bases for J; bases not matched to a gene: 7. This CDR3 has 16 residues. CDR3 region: CASSLERGQLNEKLFF. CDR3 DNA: TGTGCCAGCAGCTTGGAACGGGGACAGCTGAATGAAAAACTGTTTTTT. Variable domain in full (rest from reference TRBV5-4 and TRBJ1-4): ETGVTQSPTHLIKTRGQQVTLRCSSQSGHNTVSWYQQALGQGPQFIFQYYREEENGRGNFPPRFSGLQFPNYSSELNVNALELDDSALYLCASSLERGQLNEKLFFGSGTQLSVL.

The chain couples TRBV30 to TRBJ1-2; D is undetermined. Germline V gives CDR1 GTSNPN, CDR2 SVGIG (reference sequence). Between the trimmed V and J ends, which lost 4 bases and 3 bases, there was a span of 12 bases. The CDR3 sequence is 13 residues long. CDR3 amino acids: CAWTPGSYYGYTF. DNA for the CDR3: TGTGCCTGGACCCCGGGGAGCTACTATGGCTACACCTTC.

CDR3 loop: CASSLAGMTKNIQYF. The CDR3 DNA follows: TGCGCCAGCAGCTTGGCAGGGATGACCAAAAACATTCAGTACTTC. The chain is built from TRBV5-1 and TRBJ2-4; a possible D gene is TRBD1 (5 bases). The germline V and J ends were trimmed by 0 bases and 2 bases, with 9 bases remaining between them. CDR1 is SGHRS, CDR2 YFSETQ, per germline. The CDR3 is 15 residues long.